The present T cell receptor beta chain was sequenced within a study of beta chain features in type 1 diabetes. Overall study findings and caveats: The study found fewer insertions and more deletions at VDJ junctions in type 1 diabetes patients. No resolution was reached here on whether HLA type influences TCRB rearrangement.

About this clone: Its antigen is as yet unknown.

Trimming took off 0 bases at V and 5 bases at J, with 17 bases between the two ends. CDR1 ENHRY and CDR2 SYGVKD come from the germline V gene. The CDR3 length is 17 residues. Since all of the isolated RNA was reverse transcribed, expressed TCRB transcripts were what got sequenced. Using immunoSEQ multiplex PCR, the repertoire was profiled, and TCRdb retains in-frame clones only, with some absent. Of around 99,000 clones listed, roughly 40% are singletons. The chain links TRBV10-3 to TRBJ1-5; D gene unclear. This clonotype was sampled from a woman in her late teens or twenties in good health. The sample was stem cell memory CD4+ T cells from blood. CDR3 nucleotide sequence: TGTGCCATCAGTGAGTCGGCAGCGAGCTTTGGAGATCAGCCCCAGCATTTT. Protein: CAISESAASFGDQPQHF.